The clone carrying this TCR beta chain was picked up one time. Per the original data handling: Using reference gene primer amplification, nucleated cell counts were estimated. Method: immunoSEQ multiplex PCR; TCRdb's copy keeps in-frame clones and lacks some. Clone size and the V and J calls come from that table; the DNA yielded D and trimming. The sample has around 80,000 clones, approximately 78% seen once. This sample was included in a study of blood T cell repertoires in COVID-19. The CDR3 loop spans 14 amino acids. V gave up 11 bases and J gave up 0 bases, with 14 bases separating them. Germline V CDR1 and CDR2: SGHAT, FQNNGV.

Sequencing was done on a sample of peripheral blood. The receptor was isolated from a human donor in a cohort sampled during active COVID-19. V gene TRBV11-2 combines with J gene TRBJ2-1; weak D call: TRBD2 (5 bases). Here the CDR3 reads CASGLPDSYNEQFF. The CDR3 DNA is TGTGCCTCTGGACTGCCAGACTCCTACAATGAGCAGTTCTTC.